This T cell receptor (beta chain) emerged from a study of control samples from healthy donors and cancer patients. Germline loops: CDR1 MNHNY, CDR2 SVGAGI (reference sequence). V gave up 2 bases and J gave up 3 bases, with 16 bases separating them. The CDR3 totals 16 residues. TCRdb's copy holds only in-frame clones and misses some; the assay was immunoSEQ multiplex PCR. The sample yields under 450,000 clones, 80% to 95% seen once. This chain uses TRBV6-6 with TRBJ2-5; D is perhaps TRBD1 (6 bases). Sequencing was carried out using PBMCs. This clonotype was sampled from a man aged 35-49 years with head and neck cancer. CDR3 residues: CASSYPPTAGEETQYF. The CDR3 nucleotides are TGTGCCAGCAGTTACCCGCCGACTGCAGGGGAAGAGACCCAGTACTTC.